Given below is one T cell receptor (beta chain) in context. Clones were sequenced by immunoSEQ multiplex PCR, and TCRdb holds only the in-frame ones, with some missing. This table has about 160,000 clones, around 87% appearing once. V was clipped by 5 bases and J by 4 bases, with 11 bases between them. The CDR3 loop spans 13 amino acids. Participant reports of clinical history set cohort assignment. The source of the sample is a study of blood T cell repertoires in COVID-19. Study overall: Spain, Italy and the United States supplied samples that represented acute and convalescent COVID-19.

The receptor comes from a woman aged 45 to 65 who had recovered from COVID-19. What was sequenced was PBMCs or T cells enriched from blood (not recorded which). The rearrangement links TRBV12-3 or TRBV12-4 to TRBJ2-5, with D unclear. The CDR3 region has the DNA TGTGCCAGCAGTGCTAGTCGCGGAGAGACCCAGTACTTC. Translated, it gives CASSASRGETQYF.